This passage covers 9 T cell receptor beta chains from one sample sequenced in a study of shared clonotypes between healthy human individuals. Terminally differentiated effector memory CD45RA+ cells were excluded by CCR7 positive selection of CD45RO-negative cells. Profiling relied on immunoSEQ multiplex PCR, and the TCRdb table lists in-frame clones only, not all of them. The sample lists about 2.1 million clones, roughly 95% occurring once. The sequencing input was naive CD8+ T cells from PBMCs. All receptors come from a man aged 18-30 years in good health. Some clones in this sample may be carry-over from other donors' samples.

The chain has TRBV6-5 and TRBJ1-2; D is ambiguous. Germline-derived CDR1 and CDR2 are MNHEY and SVGAGI. Between the trimmed V and J ends, which lost 0 bases and 7 bases, there was a span of 9 bases. The CDR3 loop spans 13 amino acids. In DNA, the CDR3 is TGTGCCAGCAGTTACTCGCGACTGGCTGGCTACACCTTC. Its translation is CASSYSRLAGYTF.

The V and J genes are TRBV27 and TRBJ1-1, with D perhaps matching TRBD1 (6 bases). Trimming left V 0 bases short and J 6 bases short, with 17 bases between. Germline V gene sequence: CDR1 MNHEY, CDR2 SMNVEV (reference sequence). The CDR3 runs to 16 residues. The CDR3 sequence: CASSLSHREGGAEAFF. The CDR3, as DNA: TGTGCCAGCAGTTTATCTCACCGGGAAGGGGGGGCTGAAGCTTTCTTT.

V is TRBV27 and J is TRBJ2-4; 10 bases are a match to TRBD1. The J segment lost 3 bases and the V segment lost 5 bases, leaving 4 bases of the junction unmatched. This CDR3 has 15 amino acids. Per the germline V gene, CDR1 is MNHEY and CDR2 is SMNVEV (reference sequence). The CDR3 DNA reads TGTGCCAGCAGTCCATGGACAGGGGGCAAAAACATTCAGTACTTC. The encoded protein is CASSPWTGGKNIQYF.

The J gene is TRBJ1-5, the V gene TRBV2, with D maybe TRBD1 (6 bases). From germline, CDR1 is SNHLY and CDR2 FYNNEI. CDR3 length: 16 amino acids. Trimming removed 0 bases from V and 5 bases from J, with 14 bases in between. CDR3 DNA sequence: TGTGCCAGCAGTGAAGCGCGTGTGGGGGCCCATCAGCCCCAGCATTTT. It codes for CASSEARVGAHQPQHF.

The rearrangement uses TRBV4-3 and TRBJ2-7; D is perhaps TRBD2 (5 bases). The CDR3 contains 16 residues. The germline V and J ends were trimmed by 0 bases and 4 bases, with 16 bases remaining between them. Germline V gene data show CDR1 as LGHNA and CDR2 as YSLEER. CDR3 protein: CASSQDLAFSGYEQYF. Here the CDR3 DNA reads TGCGCCAGCAGCCAAGATCTTGCGTTCTCGGGGTACGAGCAGTACTTC.

The chain recombines TRBV10-3 with TRBJ1-1, with a possible D match to TRBD1 (5 bases). This CDR3 is built from 14 residues. V lost 6 bases and J lost 1, with 12 bases in between. CDR1 is ENHRY, CDR2 SYGVKD, per germline. This CDR3 reads CAISPSDRNTEAFF. In DNA, the CDR3 is TGTGCCATCAGCCCCTCCGACAGGAACACTGAAGCTTTCTTT.

This CDR3 is CASSVDGLIGGTQYF. The DNA for the CDR3 is TGTGCCAGCAGCGTAGACGGACTTATCGGGGGGACCCAGTACTTC. The rearrangement joins TRBV9 to TRBJ2-5; D may be TRBD2 (6 bases). CDR1 and CDR2 (germline): SGDLS, YYNGEE. V was clipped by 0 bases and J by 7 bases, with 16 bases between them. This CDR3 is built from 15 residues.

In this sample, this clone turned up once. The CDR3 DNA follows: TGCGCCAGCAGCCAAGACAACCTCTCTGGAAACACCATATATTTT. Translating it yields CASSQDNLSGNTIYF. V and J are TRBV4-1 and TRBJ1-3; no definite D call. The CDR3 contains 15 residues. CDR1 is MGHRA, CDR2 YSYEKL, per germline. The V end was cut by 0 bases, the J end by 0 bases, with 6 bases between.

V gene TRBV7-3 combines with J gene TRBJ2-3; D ambiguous. Germline-derived CDR1 and CDR2 are SGHTA and FQGTGA. The CDR3 has 15 residues. V was pared by 0 bases and J by 2 bases, with 9 bases between. The CDR3 bases are TGTGCCAGCAGCTTAACCGTCCTCCCCACAGATACGCAGTATTTT. Translating it yields CASSLTVLPTDTQYF. Complete variable domain (other parts from reference TRBV7-3 and TRBJ2-3): GAGVSQTPSNKVTEKGKYVELRCDPISGHTALYWYRQSLGQGPEFLIYFQGTGAADDSGLPNDRFFAVRPEGSVSTLKIQRTERGDSAVYLCASSLTVLPTDTQYFGPGTRLTVL.